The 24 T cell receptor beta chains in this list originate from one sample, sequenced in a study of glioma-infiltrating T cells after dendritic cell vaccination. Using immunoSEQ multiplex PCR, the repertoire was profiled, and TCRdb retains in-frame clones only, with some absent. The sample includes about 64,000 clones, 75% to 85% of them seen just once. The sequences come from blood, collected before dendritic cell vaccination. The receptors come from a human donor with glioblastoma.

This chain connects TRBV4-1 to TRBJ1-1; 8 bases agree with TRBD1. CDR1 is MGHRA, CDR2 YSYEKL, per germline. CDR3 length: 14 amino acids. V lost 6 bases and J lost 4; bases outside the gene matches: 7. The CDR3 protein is CASRQGAQVTEAFF. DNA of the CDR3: TGCGCCAGCAGGCAGGGGGCGCAGGTCACTGAAGCTTTCTTT.

CDR3 coding DNA: TGTGCCAGCTGCTCATTAGGGGGCGATTCTGGAAACACCATATATTTT. Translating gives CASCSLGGDSGNTIYF. The genes are TRBV27 and TRBJ1-3, with TRBD1 matching over 7 bases. The CDR3 is 16 amino acids. Germline V gene sequence: CDR1 MNHEY, CDR2 SMNVEV (reference sequence). V lost 8 bases, J lost 1 base, and 11 bases stayed unmatched.

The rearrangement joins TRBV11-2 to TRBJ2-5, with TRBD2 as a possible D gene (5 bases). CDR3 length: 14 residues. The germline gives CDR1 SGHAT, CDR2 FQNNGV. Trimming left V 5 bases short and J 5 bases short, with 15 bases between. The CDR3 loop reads CASSPSDWRETQYF. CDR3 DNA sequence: TGTGCCAGCAGCCCCTCGGACTGGCGGGAGACCCAGTACTTC. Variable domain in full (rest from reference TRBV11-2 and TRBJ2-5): EAGVAQSPRYKIIEKRQSVAFWCNPISGHATLYWYQQILGQGPKLLIQFQNNGVVDDSQLPKDRFSAERLKGVDSTLKIQPAKLEDSAVYLCASSPSDWRETQYFGPGTRLLVL.

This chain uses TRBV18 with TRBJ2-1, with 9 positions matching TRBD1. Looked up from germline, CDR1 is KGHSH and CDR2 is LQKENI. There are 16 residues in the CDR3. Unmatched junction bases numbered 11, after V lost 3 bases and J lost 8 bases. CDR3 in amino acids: CASSPMAPGQGHEQFF. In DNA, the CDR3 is TGTGCCAGCTCACCGATGGCGCCGGGACAGGGCCATGAGCAGTTCTTC.

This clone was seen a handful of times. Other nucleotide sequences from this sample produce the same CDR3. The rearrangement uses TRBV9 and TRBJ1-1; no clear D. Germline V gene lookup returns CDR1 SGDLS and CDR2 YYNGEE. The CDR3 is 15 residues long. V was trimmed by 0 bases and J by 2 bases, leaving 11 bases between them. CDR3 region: CASSVEGGQNTEAFF. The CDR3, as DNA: TGTGCCAGCAGCGTAGAGGGAGGTCAAAACACTGAAGCTTTCTTT.

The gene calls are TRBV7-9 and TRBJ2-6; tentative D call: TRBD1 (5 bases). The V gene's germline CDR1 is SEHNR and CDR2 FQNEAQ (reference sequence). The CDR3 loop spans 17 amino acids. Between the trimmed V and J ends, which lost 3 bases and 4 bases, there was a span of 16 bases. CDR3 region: CASSFSSGAGGANVLTF. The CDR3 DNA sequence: TGTGCCAGCAGCTTCTCTTCGGGTGCAGGGGGGGCCAACGTCCTGACTTTC.

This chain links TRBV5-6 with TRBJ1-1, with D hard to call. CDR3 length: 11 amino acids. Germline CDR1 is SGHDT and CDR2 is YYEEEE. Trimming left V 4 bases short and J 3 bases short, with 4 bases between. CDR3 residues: CASSQDTEAFF. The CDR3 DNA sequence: TGTGCCAGCAGCCAGGACACTGAAGCTTTCTTT.

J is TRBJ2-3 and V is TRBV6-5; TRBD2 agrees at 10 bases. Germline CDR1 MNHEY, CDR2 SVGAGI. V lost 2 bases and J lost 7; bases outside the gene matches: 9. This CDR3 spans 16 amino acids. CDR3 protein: CASSYTQRGGRNTQYF. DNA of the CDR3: TGTGCCAGCAGTTACACCCAGCGGGGGGGCCGGAATACGCAGTATTTT.

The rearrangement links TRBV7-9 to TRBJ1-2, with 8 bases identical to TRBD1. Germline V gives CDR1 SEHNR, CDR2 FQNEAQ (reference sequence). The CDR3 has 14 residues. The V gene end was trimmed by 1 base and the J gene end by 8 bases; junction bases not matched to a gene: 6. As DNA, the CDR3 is TGTGCCAGCAGCTTAGAAGGACAGGGAGTCGGCTACACCTTC. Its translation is CASSLEGQGVGYTF.

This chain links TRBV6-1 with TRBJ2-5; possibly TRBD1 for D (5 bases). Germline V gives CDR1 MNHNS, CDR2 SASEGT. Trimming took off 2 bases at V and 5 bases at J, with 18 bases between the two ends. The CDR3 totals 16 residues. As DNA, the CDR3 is TGTGCCAGCAGTGAACAAGAGTGGTCACCAGGGGAGACCCAGTACTTC. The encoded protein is CASSEQEWSPGETQYF.

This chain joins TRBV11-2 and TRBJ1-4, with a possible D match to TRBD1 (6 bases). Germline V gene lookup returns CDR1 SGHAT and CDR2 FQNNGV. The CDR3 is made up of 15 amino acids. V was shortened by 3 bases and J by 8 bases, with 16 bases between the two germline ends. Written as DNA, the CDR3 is TGTGCCAGCAGCTTTACTACAGGGTTGGAGGAAAAACTGTTTTTT. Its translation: CASSFTTGLEEKLFF.

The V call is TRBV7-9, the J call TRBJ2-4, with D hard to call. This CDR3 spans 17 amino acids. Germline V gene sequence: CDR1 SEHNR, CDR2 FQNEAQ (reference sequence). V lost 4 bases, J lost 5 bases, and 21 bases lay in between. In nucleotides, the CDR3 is TGTGCCAGCAGCTCAAGGCCTAGGAACCCAGAGGAAAACATTCAGTACTTC. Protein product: CASSSRPRNPEENIQYF. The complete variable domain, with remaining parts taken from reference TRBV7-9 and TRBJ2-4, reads DTGVSQNPRHKITKRGQNVTFRCDPISEHNRLYWYRQTLGQGPEFLTYFQNEAQLEKSRLLSDRFSAERPKGSFSTLEIQRTEQGDSAMYLCASSSRPRNPEENIQYFGAGTRLSVL.

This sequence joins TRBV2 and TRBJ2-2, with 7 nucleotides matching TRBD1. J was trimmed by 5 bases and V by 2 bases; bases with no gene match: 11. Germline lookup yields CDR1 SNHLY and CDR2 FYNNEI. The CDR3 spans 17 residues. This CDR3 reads CASSESSGTAFTGELFF. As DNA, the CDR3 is TGTGCCAGCAGTGAATCTTCCGGGACAGCGTTTACCGGGGAGCTGTTTTTT. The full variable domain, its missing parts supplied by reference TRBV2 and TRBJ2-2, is EPEVTQTPSHQVTQMGQEVILRCVPISNHLYFYWYRQILGQKVEFLVSFYNNEISEKSEIFDDQFSVERPDGSNFTLKIRSTKLEDSAMYFCASSESSGTAFTGELFFGEGSRLTVL.

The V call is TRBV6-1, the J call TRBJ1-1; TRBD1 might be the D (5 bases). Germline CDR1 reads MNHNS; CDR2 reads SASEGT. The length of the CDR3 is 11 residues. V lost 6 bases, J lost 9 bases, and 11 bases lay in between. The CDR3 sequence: CASRGEGKAFF. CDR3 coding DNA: TGTGCCAGCAGGGGGGAGGGGAAAGCTTTCTTT.

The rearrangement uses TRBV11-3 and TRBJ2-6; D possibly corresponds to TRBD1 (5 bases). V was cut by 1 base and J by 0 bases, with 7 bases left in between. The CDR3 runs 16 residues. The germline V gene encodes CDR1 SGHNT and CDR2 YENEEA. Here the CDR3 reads CASSLGGPSGANVLTF. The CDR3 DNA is TGTGCCAGCAGCTTAGGGGGCCCCTCTGGGGCCAACGTCCTGACTTTC.

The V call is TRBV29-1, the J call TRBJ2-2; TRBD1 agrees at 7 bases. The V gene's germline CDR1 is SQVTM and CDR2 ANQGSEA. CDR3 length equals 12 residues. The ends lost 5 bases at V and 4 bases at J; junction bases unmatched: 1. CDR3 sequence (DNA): TGCAGCGTTTACAGGGGCACCGGGGAGCTGTTTTTT. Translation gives CSVYRGTGELFF.

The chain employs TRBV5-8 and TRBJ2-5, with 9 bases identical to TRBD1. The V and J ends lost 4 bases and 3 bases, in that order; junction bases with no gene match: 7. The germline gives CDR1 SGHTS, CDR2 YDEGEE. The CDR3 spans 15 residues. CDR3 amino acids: CASSPGTGTEETQYF. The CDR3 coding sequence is TGTGCCAGCAGCCCCGGGACAGGGACGGAAGAGACCCAGTACTTC.

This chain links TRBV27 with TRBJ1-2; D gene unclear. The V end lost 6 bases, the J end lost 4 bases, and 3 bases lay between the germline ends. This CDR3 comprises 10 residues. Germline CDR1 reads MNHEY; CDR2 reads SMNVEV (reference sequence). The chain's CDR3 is CASSLYGYTF. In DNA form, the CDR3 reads TGTGCCAGCAGCCTCTATGGCTACACCTTC.

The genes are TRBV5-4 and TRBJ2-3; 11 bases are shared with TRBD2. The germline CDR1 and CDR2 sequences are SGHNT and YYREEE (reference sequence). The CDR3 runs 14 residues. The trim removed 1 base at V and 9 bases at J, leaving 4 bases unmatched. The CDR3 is CASSLRLAGGTQYF. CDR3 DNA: TGTGCCAGCAGCTTGCGTCTAGCGGGGGGAACGCAGTATTTT.

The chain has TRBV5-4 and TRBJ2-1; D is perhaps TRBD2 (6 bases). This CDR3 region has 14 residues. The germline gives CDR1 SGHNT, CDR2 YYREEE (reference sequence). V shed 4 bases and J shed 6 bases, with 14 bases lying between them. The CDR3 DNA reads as TGTGCCAGCAGCCAGGGAGGCGAGGGCAATGAGCAGTTCTTC. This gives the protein CASSQGGEGNEQFF. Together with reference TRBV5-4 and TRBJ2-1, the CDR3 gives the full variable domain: ETGVTQSPTHLIKTRGQQVTLRCSSQSGHNTVSWYQQALGQGPQFIFQYYREEENGRGNFPPRFSGLQFPNYSSELNVNALELDDSALYLCASSQGGEGNEQFFGPGTRLTVL.

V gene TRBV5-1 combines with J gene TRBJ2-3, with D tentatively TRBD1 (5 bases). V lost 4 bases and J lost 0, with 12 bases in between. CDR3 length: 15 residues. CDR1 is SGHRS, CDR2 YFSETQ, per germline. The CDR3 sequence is CASSPLQVSTDTQYF. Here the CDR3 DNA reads TGCGCCAGCAGCCCCCTACAGGTCAGCACAGATACGCAGTATTTT. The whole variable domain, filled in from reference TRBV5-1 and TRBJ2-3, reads KAGVTQTPRYLIKTRGQQVTLSCSPISGHRSVSWYQQTPGQGLQFLFEYFSETQRNKGNFPGRFSGRQFSNSRSEMNVSTLELGDSALYLCASSPLQVSTDTQYFGPGTRLTVL.

The CDR3 DNA follows: TGTGCCAGCAGCTCGTATGAGAGCGGGATTTCCTACGAGCAGTACTTC. This translates into CASSSYESGISYEQYF. V and J are TRBV13 and TRBJ2-7; 7 nucleotides agree with TRBD2. The germline V gene has CDR1 PRHDT and CDR2 FYEKMQ (reference sequence). V was clipped by 4 bases and J by 1 base; unmatched bases: 10. CDR3 size: 16 residues.

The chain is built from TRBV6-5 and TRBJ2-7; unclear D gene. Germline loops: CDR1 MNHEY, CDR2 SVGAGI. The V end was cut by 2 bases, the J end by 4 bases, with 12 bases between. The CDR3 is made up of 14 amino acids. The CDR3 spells CASSYQSGSYEQYF. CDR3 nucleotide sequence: TGTGCCAGCAGTTACCAATCAGGCTCATACGAGCAGTACTTC.

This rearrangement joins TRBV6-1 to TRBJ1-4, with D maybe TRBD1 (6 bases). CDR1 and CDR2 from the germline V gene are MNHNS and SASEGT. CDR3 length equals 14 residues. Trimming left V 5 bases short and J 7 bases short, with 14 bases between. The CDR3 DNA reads TGTGCCAGCAGTAATCAGGGGTGGGGTGAAAAACTGTTTTTT. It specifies CASSNQGWGEKLFF.